This T cell receptor (beta chain) was identified during a study of technical replicates of blood from a few donors. TCRdb's table, derived via immunoSEQ multiplex PCR, lists solely in-frame clones and lacks some. The sample lists more than 80,000 clones; about 97% were seen once. Germline CDR1 is SNHLY and CDR2 is FYNNEI. J was trimmed by 5 bases and V by 4 bases; bases with no gene match: 2. The length of the CDR3 is 14 residues. The receptor's source is a human donor in good health. The source material was T cells isolated from PBMCs. The chain employs TRBV2 and TRBJ1-4; 9 nucleotides line up with TRBD1. In DNA, the CDR3 is TGTGCCAGCAGTGTAACAGGGGGCAATGAAAAACTGTTTTTT. Translation gives CASSVTGGNEKLFF.